This TCR beta chain was captured in a study of post-analysis software for immune sequencing data. Comment on this clonotype: The antigen remains unidentified.

CDR1 and CDR2 (germline): SGHTA, FQGNSA. Trimming took off 5 bases at V and 7 bases at J, with 20 bases between the two ends. The CDR3 covers 15 residues. General study results and limits: Comparison of patients with controls showed four or five TRBV segments more frequent in patients, TRBV5-6, TRBV5-1 and TRBV20-1 among them. Strong same-batch co-clustering of samples appeared with F measure clustering.

The TCR beta cDNA libraries carried unique molecular identifiers. TCRdb re-called the PCR reads with MiXCR, one entry per CDR3 protein. Among hundreds of thousands of distinct CDR3 sequences listed, 44% were seen once. This sequence joins TRBV7-2 and TRBJ1-2; D not certain. The sequenced sample was blood. This clonotype was obtained from a girl between 5 and 17 years old with multiple sclerosis. CDR3 coding DNA: TGTGCCAGCAGCGGCGTCGGAACCGGACCCTGTGGCTACACCTTC. Amino acid sequence: CASSGVGTGPCGYTF.